This entry lists 31 T cell receptor beta chains sequenced from one sample in a study of blood T cell repertoires in COVID-19 (dated by TCRdb to 2019 to 2021). The protocol used for the library was the immunoSEQ multiplex PCR assay. Not all clones reach the TCRdb copy of this immuneACCESS table, which keeps in-frame sequences only. Checked studies attribute under half of the gap to unresolved V genes and leave the rest unexplained. Counted in this sample were about 86,000 clones; approximately 80% of them appeared once. 25% to 40% of the sample is in the top ten clones. Input material: peripheral blood. Receptors were obtained from a woman at least 80 years old with active or convalescent COVID-19.

The V gene is TRBV19, the J gene TRBJ1-5; maybe TRBD1 (6 bases). Germline-derived CDR1 and CDR2 are LNHDA and SQIVND (reference sequence). With 1 base removed from V and 1 base from J, the gap between germline ends came to 14 bases. This CDR3 is built from 17 residues. CDR3 coding DNA: TGTGCCAGTAGTATAGTTTCGGGGGGCACAAGCAATCAGCCCCAGCATTTT. Translating it yields CASSIVSGGTSNQPQHF.

The gene calls are TRBV11-2 and TRBJ1-2; D gene uncertain. The CDR3 runs to 14 residues. Germline CDR1 SGHAT, CDR2 FQNNGV. The V and J ends lost 1 base and 0 bases respectively, with 6 bases between them. The CDR3 loop is CASSLVQTNYGYTF. DNA for the CDR3: TGTGCCAGCAGCTTAGTTCAGACTAACTATGGCTACACCTTC.

The chain recombines TRBV7-3 with TRBJ2-1; TRBD1 matches 7 bases. The CDR3 has 13 amino acids. V dropped 2 bases and J dropped 7; count of bases not matched to a gene: 2. Per the germline V gene, CDR1 is SGHTA and CDR2 is FQGTGA. CDR3 DNA: TGTGCCAGCAGCTTAGACAGGGAGAATGAGCAGTTCTTC. Protein: CASSLDRENEQFF.

This chain links TRBV6-5 with TRBJ1-6; no reliable D call. Germline values: CDR1 MNHEY, CDR2 SVGAGI. The CDR3 is 14 amino acids. The V end lost 2 bases, the J end lost 7 bases, and 9 bases lay between the germline ends. The CDR3 DNA reads TGTGCCAGCAGTTACCTGGCTGGCAATTCACCCCTCCACTTT. Translation: CASSYLAGNSPLHF.

This clone was seen just once. V is TRBV3-1 (or the pseudogene TRBV3-2) and J is TRBJ2-5; D unclear. Germline CDR1 is LGHDT and CDR2 is YNNKEL (reference sequence). Trimming removed 3 bases at V and 5 bases at J, with 10 bases between. This CDR3 comprises 13 residues. In nucleotides, the CDR3 is TGTGCCAGCAGCCAGCTCTCCGGGGAGACCCAGTACTTC. It yields the protein CASSQLSGETQYF.

The chain uses TRBV28 and TRBJ2-5; 10 nucleotides align to TRBD1. Germline V gives CDR1 MDHEN, CDR2 SYDVKM. This CDR3 has 17 amino acids. J lost 5 bases, V lost 3 bases, and 12 bases had no gene match. As DNA, the CDR3 is TGTGCCAGCAGTTTGCTCAAGACCGGGACAGGGGTCGAGACCCAGTACTTC. It is translated as CASSLLKTGTGVETQYF.

The chain combines TRBV11-2 with TRBJ2-7; 8 nucleotides match TRBD1. V shed 3 bases and J 6 bases; nucleotides not matched to a gene: 10. Germline V gene lookup returns CDR1 SGHAT and CDR2 FQNNGV. The CDR3 totals 15 residues. The CDR3 here is CASSLKDRVSGEQYF. The CDR3 DNA reads TGTGCCAGCAGCTTGAAGGACAGGGTATCAGGCGAGCAGTACTTC.

V gene TRBV7-9 combines with J gene TRBJ2-1; 11 nucleotides line up with TRBD1. V lost 5 bases, J lost 4 bases, and 7 bases stayed unmatched. The CDR3 totals 16 residues. Germline V gene data show CDR1 as SEHNR and CDR2 as FQNEAQ (reference sequence). CDR3 amino acids: CASSPGDRGIYNEQFF. As DNA, the CDR3 is TGTGCCAGCAGCCCGGGGGACAGGGGGATATACAATGAGCAGTTCTTC.

The rearrangement links TRBV5-5 to TRBJ2-1; 12 nucleotides agree with TRBD2. This CDR3 region has 17 residues. Germline loops: CDR1 SGHKS, CDR2 YYEKEE (reference sequence). The ends lost 0 bases at V and 5 bases at J; junction bases unmatched: 6. CDR3 coding DNA: TGTGCCAGCAGCTTGGCCCCTCTAGCGGGGGGGGACAATGAGCAGTTCTTC. Protein sequence: CASSLAPLAGGDNEQFF.

Only a few counts were recorded for this clone. The J gene is TRBJ1-1, the V gene TRBV12-3 or TRBV12-4, with 10 nucleotides matching TRBD1. The CDR3 covers 13 residues. J was trimmed by 5 bases and V by 7 bases; bases with no gene match: 4. CDR3 coding DNA: TGTGCCAGCACCTGGACAGGGGGGACTGAAGCTTTCTTT. Residues: CASTWTGGTEAFF.

The chain links TRBV29-1 to TRBJ1-2; no definite D call. The CDR3 runs to 10 residues. CDR1 SQVTM and CDR2 ANQGSEA come from the germline V gene. Trimming removed 3 bases at V and 8 bases at J, with 7 bases between. The CDR3 coding sequence is TGCAGCGTTGACCTAAAAGGCTACACCTTC. Amino acid sequence: CSVDLKGYTF.

The J gene is TRBJ2-3, the V gene TRBV24-1, with TRBD2 matching over 7 bases. This CDR3 contains 15 residues. Trimming at V came to 3 bases and at J to 0 bases, leaving 2 bases not matched to a gene. CDR1 is KGHDR and CDR2 is SFDVKD in the germline V gene. In nucleotides, the CDR3 is TGTGCCACCAGTGATGGGGAGGGGAGCACAGATACGCAGTATTTT. Protein product: CATSDGEGSTDTQYF.

The J gene is TRBJ2-5, the V gene TRBV11-2; D is possibly TRBD1 (5 bases). CDR1 is SGHAT and CDR2 is FQNNGV in the germline V gene. V was clipped by 5 bases and J by 3 bases, with 16 bases between them. This CDR3 has 15 amino acids. The DNA of the CDR3 is TGTGCCAGCAGCCCGTACTGGACGGACAAAGAGACCCAGTACTTC. Translating gives CASSPYWTDKETQYF.

This clone was counted a few times. The chain carries TRBV5-4 and TRBJ2-7, with 7 bases identical to TRBD1. From germline, CDR1 is SGHNT and CDR2 YYREEE (reference sequence). The V gene end was trimmed by 2 bases and the J gene end by 3 bases; junction bases not matched to a gene: 8. The length of the CDR3 is 15 residues. The CDR3 spells CASSLGGLGSYEQYF. The CDR3 DNA reads as TGTGCCAGCAGCTTAGGGGGCCTGGGCAGCTACGAGCAGTACTTC.

This chain joins TRBV5-6 and TRBJ2-3; 9 bases line up with TRBD2. With 5 bases clipped from V and 0 bases from J, the junction kept 10 bases outside the gene matches. This CDR3 has 17 residues. The V gene's germline CDR1 is SGHDT and CDR2 YYEEEE. CDR3 sequence: CASRFSGRAPSTDTQYF. CDR3 nucleotide sequence: TGTGCCAGCAGATTTAGCGGGAGAGCCCCTAGCACAGATACGCAGTATTTT. The full variable domain, its missing parts supplied by reference TRBV5-6 and TRBJ2-3, is DAGVTQSPTHLIKTRGQQVTLRCSPKSGHDTVSWYQQALGQGPQFIFQYYEEEERQRGNFPDRFSGHQFPNYSSELNVNALLLGDSALYLCASRFSGRAPSTDTQYFGPGTRLTVL.

The chain couples TRBV28 to TRBJ1-3; D unclear. The CDR3 spans 13 residues. Germline-derived CDR1 and CDR2 are MDHEN and SYDVKM. V dropped 5 bases and J dropped 4 bases, with 9 bases sitting between them. The CDR3 spells CASSPPLGNTIYF. The CDR3 nucleotides are TGTGCCAGCAGTCCCCCCCTCGGAAACACCATATATTTT.

V usage is TRBV7-3 and J usage is TRBJ1-2; 7 positions match TRBD1. V gave up 6 bases and J gave up 7 bases; unmatched junction bases: 8. This CDR3 is 13 amino acids long. Germline assignment: CDR1 SGHTA and CDR2 FQGTGA. The CDR3 DNA is TGTGCCAGCAGTTACACTACAGGGGTTGGCTACACCTTC. Its protein is CASSYTTGVGYTF.

The V gene is TRBV28, the J gene TRBJ2-5, with D perhaps matching TRBD2 (6 bases). This CDR3 contains 17 residues. Trimming took off 5 bases at V and 3 bases at J, with 22 bases between the two ends. Looked up from germline, CDR1 is MDHEN and CDR2 is SYDVKM. CDR3 DNA: TGTGCCAGCAGTCCTCCCTCTGGGACTCCTCTCGAAGAGACCCAGTACTTC. Amino acids: CASSPPSGTPLEETQYF.

This clone was counted only a few times. The chain couples TRBV5-1 to TRBJ2-1, with D hard to call. The CDR3 has 12 residues. Deletions cut 3 bases from V and 9 bases from J, with 10 bases between. The germline gives CDR1 SGHRS, CDR2 YFSETQ. The CDR3 region is CASSSDSREQFF. Written as DNA, the CDR3 is TGCGCCAGCAGCTCCGACTCTCGTGAGCAGTTCTTC.

The chain employs TRBV5-1 and TRBJ1-2; TRBD1 might be the D (6 bases). The CDR3 loop spans 15 amino acids. Between the trimmed V and J ends, which lost 0 bases and 1 base, there was a span of 10 bases. Germline V gives CDR1 SGHRS, CDR2 YFSETQ. CDR3 loop: CASSLGNRDNYGYTF. CDR3 DNA sequence: TGCGCCAGCAGCTTGGGGAACAGGGATAACTATGGCTACACCTTC.

This clone was detected a few times. This rearrangement joins TRBV10-1 to TRBJ2-5; D gene unclear. This CDR3 contains 10 residues. V lost 8 bases and J 5 bases, leaving 6 bases between the germline ends. Germline V CDR1 and CDR2: WNHNN, SYGVQD (reference sequence). The CDR3 nucleotides are TGCGCCAGCCGTTTGGAGACCCAGTACTTC. Encoded protein: CASRLETQYF.

CDR3 sequence (DNA): TGTGCCAGCAGAAGAGGGGGGGAGGGATACAATGAGCAGTTCTTC. Protein product: CASRRGGEGYNEQFF. The chain joins TRBV19 to TRBJ2-1, with D perhaps matching TRBD2 (7 bases). V was trimmed by 9 bases and J by 4 bases, leaving 19 bases between them. The CDR3 is 15 residues long. Germline loops: CDR1 LNHDA, CDR2 SQIVND (reference sequence).

The chain employs TRBV27 and TRBJ1-1; D gene ambiguous. Trimming removed 10 bases at V and 5 bases at J, with 17 bases between. This CDR3 region has 13 residues. Germline V CDR1 and CDR2: MNHEY, SMNVEV (reference sequence). CDR3 in DNA: TGTGCCACCAGGAGCGGGGTGGAGACTGAAGCTTTCTTT. This translates into CATRSGVETEAFF.

The V gene is TRBV5-1, the J gene TRBJ1-1, with 10 bases that match TRBD1. The CDR3 consists of 18 residues. With 4 bases clipped from V and 0 bases from J, the junction kept 12 bases outside the gene matches. Per the germline V gene, CDR1 is SGHRS and CDR2 is YFSETQ. The DNA of the CDR3 is TGCGCCAGCAGCCCCACTCACGGGACAGGGGATTTGAACACTGAAGCTTTCTTT. Its translation is CASSPTHGTGDLNTEAFF.

A few counts support this clone. This sequence joins TRBV18 and TRBJ1-2, with 9 bases fitting TRBD1. The germline CDR1 and CDR2 sequences are KGHSH and LQKENI. The CDR3 runs 14 residues. Germline trimming cut 3 bases from V and 4 bases from J; bases unmatched to any gene: 3. The CDR3 sequence is CASSPDRGPYGYTF. CDR3 sequence (DNA): TGTGCCAGCTCACCGGACAGGGGTCCCTATGGCTACACCTTC.

The rearrangement links TRBV29-1 to TRBJ1-1; possibly TRBD1 for D (5 bases). V was cut by 4 bases and J by 5 bases, with 20 bases left in between. The CDR3 is made up of 15 amino acids. CDR1 is SQVTM, CDR2 ANQGSEA, per germline. The CDR3 region is CSVVKGLTRETEAFF. The CDR3 nucleotides read TGCAGCGTTGTTAAGGGACTTACCAGGGAGACTGAAGCTTTCTTT.

The gene calls are TRBV2 and TRBJ1-1; 7 bases are shared with TRBD1. This CDR3 is built from 13 residues. Germline V CDR1 and CDR2: SNHLY, FYNNEI. Trimming at V came to 9 bases and at J to 1 base, leaving 5 bases not matched to a gene. The CDR3 is CASGTAPNTEAFF. CDR3 nucleotide sequence: TGTGCCAGTGGGACAGCTCCGAACACTGAAGCTTTCTTT.

This chain joins TRBV5-1 and TRBJ2-4; D perhaps matches TRBD1 (6 bases). V was clipped by 0 bases and J by 8 bases, with 6 bases between them. CDR3 length: 12 residues. Germline V gives CDR1 SGHRS, CDR2 YFSETQ. CDR3 loop: CASSLDRDIQYF. For the CDR3, the DNA is TGCGCCAGCAGCTTGGACAGGGACATTCAGTACTTC.

The chain joins TRBV6-5 to TRBJ1-2; TRBD1 matches at 9 bases. With 6 bases clipped from V and 7 bases from J, the junction kept 6 bases outside the gene matches. Germline V gene sequence: CDR1 MNHEY, CDR2 SVGAGI. The CDR3 has 13 amino acids. The CDR3 sequence is CASSRTGVGGYTF. The CDR3 region has the DNA TGTGCCAGCAGCCGGACAGGGGTTGGTGGCTACACCTTC.

In this sample, this clone turned up a few times. The chain has TRBV7-2 and TRBJ1-2; 7 nucleotides align to TRBD1. The ends lost 5 bases at V and 5 bases at J; junction bases unmatched: 5. The CDR3 has 13 amino acids. Per germline, CDR1 SGHTA and CDR2 FQGNSA. The CDR3 sequence: CASSQGQAYGYTF. CDR3 bases: TGTGCCAGCAGCCAAGGACAGGCTTATGGCTACACCTTC.

This clone has only a few counts. The chain joins TRBV15 to TRBJ1-5; possible D gene TRBD1, 6 bases. This CDR3 contains 14 residues. The V end was cut by 0 bases, the J end by 5 bases, with 8 bases between. The germline CDR1 and CDR2 sequences are LNHNV and YYDKDF (reference sequence). DNA for the CDR3: TGTGCCACCAGCAGAGACAGGGGAGATCAGCCCCAGCATTTT. It specifies CATSRDRGDQPQHF.